Listed here are 20 T cell receptor beta chains from one sample, sequenced in a study of cytomegalovirus exposure and HLA in healthy donors. PCR used 60 Vbeta primers and 13 Jbeta primers. This table comes from immunoSEQ multiplex PCR, and its TCRdb copy is limited to in-frame clones, with some not included. The table gives some 150,000 clones; the top ten clones make up less than 3.5% of it. The sequencing sample was made of PBMCs. The receptors were sampled from a man aged 40-55 years in good health and CMV-seronegative.

Here the CDR3 reads CASSFPSGGQFF. The DNA for the CDR3 is TGTGCCAGCAGTTTCCCCTCAGGGGGACAGTTCTTC. The chain employs TRBV27 and TRBJ2-1; 7 nucleotides line up with TRBD1. The germline V gene encodes CDR1 MNHEY and CDR2 SMNVEV (reference sequence). V shed 3 bases, J shed 13 bases, and the junction held 6 bases outside the gene matches. The CDR3 is 12 amino acids.

This chain connects TRBV18 to TRBJ2-7; 7 bases agree with TRBD1. Unmatched junction bases numbered 2, after V lost 2 bases and J lost 4 bases. The CDR3 has 13 residues. Per the germline V gene, CDR1 is KGHSH and CDR2 is LQKENI. The CDR3 region has the DNA TGTGCCAGCTCACCAGTGACAGGGTACGAGCAGTACTTC. Protein sequence: CASSPVTGYEQYF.

This chain connects TRBV7-2 to TRBJ2-1; maybe TRBD1 (5 bases). Germline CDR1 reads SGHTA; CDR2 reads FQGNSA. V lost 0 bases to trimming and J lost 7 bases, with 13 bases between them. The CDR3 loop spans 15 amino acids. In DNA form, the CDR3 reads TGTGCCAGCAGCTTAGCCAGCCAGGGTGGGAATGAGCAGTTCTTC. Translating gives CASSLASQGGNEQFF.

The rearrangement joins TRBV23-1 to TRBJ1-5; perhaps TRBD1 as D (6 bases). TRBV23-1 is an ORF for which the function is uncertain. V shed 0 bases and J shed 1 base, with 19 bases lying between them. The CDR3 spans 19 residues. Here the CDR3 reads CASSQSVARTVGSNQPQHF. The DNA for the CDR3 is TGCGCCAGCAGTCAATCGGTGGCACGGACAGTGGGAAGCAATCAGCCCCAGCATTTT.

The V and J genes are TRBV19 and TRBJ2-7, with D perhaps TRBD1 (5 bases). V shed 5 bases and J shed 3 bases, with 14 bases lying between them. The germline CDR1 and CDR2 sequences are LNHDA and SQIVND (reference sequence). The CDR3 runs to 14 residues. CDR3 DNA sequence: TGTGCCAGTAGTTCCCAGGGTTTTGGCTACGAGCAGTACTTC. Protein sequence: CASSSQGFGYEQYF. The whole variable domain, remainder taken from reference TRBV19 and TRBJ2-7, is DGGITQSPKYLFRKEGQNVTLSCEQNLNHDAMYWYRQDPGQGLRLIYYSQIVNDFQKGDIAEGYSVSREKKESFPLTVTSAQKNPTAFYLCASSSQGFGYEQYFGPGTRLTVT.

The rearrangement uses TRBV5-1 and TRBJ2-7, with TRBD2 matching over 10 bases. The junction had 6 bases not matched to a gene; V was cut back by 0 bases and J by 0 bases. The CDR3 extends over 17 amino acids. CDR1 is SGHRS and CDR2 is YFSETQ in the germline V gene. CDR3 bases: TGCGCCAGCAGCTTGGGTGGGACTAGCGCTGCCTCCTACGAGCAGTACTTC. Its translation: CASSLGGTSAASYEQYF.

The chain carries TRBV10-3 and TRBJ2-1; no clear D. Per the germline V gene, CDR1 is ENHRY and CDR2 is SYGVKD. V lost 7 bases to trimming and J lost 7 bases, with 5 bases between them. CDR3 size: 10 residues. The CDR3 DNA is TGTGCCATCAAACAAAATGAGCAGTTCTTC. Its protein product is CAIKQNEQFF.

The CDR3 loop reads CASSVGLAEETQYF. CDR3 nucleotide sequence: TGTGCCAGCAGCGTTGGACTAGCGGAAGAGACCCAGTACTTC. The chain carries TRBV13 and TRBJ2-5; 10 bases agree with TRBD2. Per the germline V gene, CDR1 is PRHDT and CDR2 is FYEKMQ (reference sequence). CDR3 length equals 14 residues. Trimming cost V 5 bases and J 3 bases; bases outside gene matches: 3.

The rearrangement uses TRBV6-1 and TRBJ2-3, with 8 bases aligning to TRBD2. Losses at the gene ends were 4 bases for V and 0 bases for J; bases not matched to a gene: 9. Germline V lookup: CDR1 MNHNS, CDR2 SASEGT. CDR3 size: 17 residues. CDR3 region: CASSGPLAGSSTDTQYF. In nucleotides, the CDR3 is TGTGCCAGCAGTGGGCCTTTAGCGGGGAGTAGCACAGATACGCAGTATTTT.

This chain connects TRBV4-1 to TRBJ2-7; possibly TRBD1 for D (6 bases). CDR1 is MGHRA and CDR2 is YSYEKL in the germline V gene. This CDR3 has 15 residues. V lost 5 bases, J lost 0 bases, and 14 bases lay in between. The CDR3 DNA sequence: TGCGCCAGCAGCGTAAACACAGGGAGCTCCTACGAGCAGTACTTC. It codes for CASSVNTGSSYEQYF.

V is TRBV6-6 and J is TRBJ2-3, with TRBD2 identical over 8 bases. The V gene end was trimmed by 2 bases and the J gene end by 3 bases; junction bases not matched to a gene: 4. The CDR3 runs 15 residues. Per germline, CDR1 MNHNY and CDR2 SVGAGI (reference sequence). CDR3 sequence reads: CASSYVGGGTDTQYF. CDR3 bases: TGTGCCAGCAGTTACGTCGGCGGGGGGACAGATACGCAGTATTTT.

Comments on this clone: At one end, the junction sequence differs from germline, possibly due to a read error. The sample holds other DNA sequences that translate to the same CDR3. The chain is built from TRBV2 and TRBJ2-7; 10 positions match TRBD2. This CDR3 region has 15 residues. In germline, CDR1 is SNHLY, CDR2 FYNNEI. DNA of the CDR3: TGCGCCAGCAGTGAAATCCCAGCGGGAGGGGGAGAGCAGTACTTC. This gives the protein CASSEIPAGGGEQYF.

The genes are TRBV21-1 and TRBJ1-1; TRBD1, the D gene given by the table, was not confirmed from the DNA. TRBV21-1 is termed a pseudogene. The CDR3 has 15 amino acids. CDR3 loop: CASSRRQGYVSEAFF. The DNA for the CDR3 is TGTGCCAGCAGCCGCCGACAGGGGTACGTCTCTGAAGCTTTCTTT.

J is TRBJ1-2 and V is TRBV10-2, with D possibly TRBD1 on 5 matching bases. The CDR3 is 11 residues long. V was clipped by 4 bases and J by 14 bases, with 14 bases between them. The germline V gene has CDR1 WSHSY and CDR2 SAAADI. CDR3 nucleotide sequence: TGCGCCAGCAGTGGCCCGGGGGGAGTGACCTTC. Amino acid sequence: CASSGPGGVTF.

This chain links TRBV6-6 with TRBJ1-1; 9 bases map to TRBD1. With 8 bases clipped from V and 1 base from J, the junction kept 5 bases outside the gene matches. The length of the CDR3 is 14 residues. Germline CDR1 and CDR2: MNHNY and SVGAGI (reference sequence). The chain's CDR3 is CASGQGPQNTEAFF. CDR3 coding DNA: TGTGCCAGCGGACAGGGGCCTCAGAACACTGAAGCTTTCTTT.

The J gene is TRBJ2-7, the V gene TRBV7-6, with TRBD1 matching 7 bases. Germline V CDR1 and CDR2: SGHVS, FNYEAQ. V shed 5 bases and J 6 bases; nucleotides not matched to a gene: 7. There are 13 residues in the CDR3. As DNA, the CDR3 is TGTGCCAGCAGCCCACTCAGGGGGAGCGAGCAGTACTTC. Amino acid sequence: CASSPLRGSEQYF.

This sequence joins TRBV6-1 and TRBJ1-5, with a tentative D call TRBD1 (6 bases). The CDR3 extends over 18 amino acids. The V end was cut by 1 base, the J end by 4 bases, with 20 bases between. The germline CDR1 and CDR2 sequences are MNHNS and SASEGT. The CDR3 coding sequence is TGTGCCAGCAGTGAAGACAGAAGCACAGGGAGTCTAAATCAGCCCCAGCATTTT. It translates to CASSEDRSTGSLNQPQHF.

This chain links TRBV27 with TRBJ1-5; D is ambiguous. V was cut by 6 bases and J by 3 bases, with 9 bases left in between. The CDR3 extends over 13 amino acids. Germline V gene lookup returns CDR1 MNHEY and CDR2 SMNVEV (reference sequence). The CDR3 region has the DNA TGTGCCAGCAGGCAGGCGATCAATCAGCCCCAGCATTTT. Protein: CASRQAINQPQHF.

This chain joins TRBV2 and TRBJ2-3; 7 positions match TRBD2. V was pared by 6 bases and J by 1 base, with 4 bases of the junction left unmatched. Germline V gives CDR1 SNHLY, CDR2 FYNNEI. The CDR3 is made up of 14 amino acids. The CDR3 DNA follows: TGTGCCAGCAGAAGCGGGGTGGGCACAGATACGCAGTATTTT. It is translated as CASRSGVGTDTQYF.

The chain carries TRBV6-4 and TRBJ2-2; TRBD1 matches 8 bases. Germline V gives CDR1 MRHNA, CDR2 SNTAGT. The CDR3 extends over 14 amino acids. V was clipped by 6 bases and J by 1 base; unmatched bases: 1. Here the CDR3 reads CASRTGGNTGELFF. In DNA form, the CDR3 reads TGTGCCAGCAGAACAGGGGGGAACACCGGGGAGCTGTTTTTT.